Shown below are 23 T cell receptor beta chains from a single sample sequenced in a study of T-cell memory formation after mild COVID-19. Each CDR3 protein gets one entry after TCRdb re-called the 5' RACE reads with MiXCR. The sample records about 350,000 distinct CDR3 sequences, roughly 20% being singletons. What was sequenced was PBMCs or a T cell subset sorted from them (not recorded which). The receptors here all came from a man aged 18 to 30 who had mild COVID-19 (a few samples of this study predate the infection). Cell type and time point are not known.

V is TRBV20-1 and J is TRBJ2-3; D is ambiguous. The CDR3 is 13 residues long. Trimming cost V 5 bases and J 1 base, with 10 bases left between them. Germline lookup yields CDR1 DFQATT and CDR2 SNEGSKA (reference sequence). As DNA, the CDR3 is TGCAGTGCTTATAGTCCCGGCACAGATACGCAGTATTTT. Protein: CSAYSPGTDTQYF.

This clonotype has more than one count but fewer than ten. The chain has TRBV28 and TRBJ2-4, with a weak D call TRBD1 (5 bases). V lost 8 bases, J lost 9 bases, and 8 bases lay in between. The CDR3 length is 10 residues. CDR1 is MDHEN and CDR2 is SYDVKM in the germline V gene. The CDR3 is CASAGPIQYF. The CDR3 bases are TGTGCCAGCGCAGGGCCCATTCAGTACTTC.

This clonotype was seen only a few times. The chain recombines TRBV6-2 or TRBV6-3 with TRBJ1-1; D remains ambiguous. Trimming took off 5 bases at V and 0 bases at J, with 13 bases between the two ends. CDR3 length equals 15 residues. From germline, CDR1 is MNHEY and CDR2 SVGEGT. Here the CDR3 DNA reads TGTGCCAGCAGTCTCCCGCCCACGGTGAACACTGAAGCTTTCTTT. Encoded protein: CASSLPPTVNTEAFF.

This clonotype was seen more than once but under ten times. The chain has TRBV29-1 and TRBJ2-1, with D perhaps TRBD1 or TRBD2 (5 bases each). The CDR3 extends over 10 amino acids. The V end was cut by 8 bases, the J end by 9 bases, with 11 bases between. The V gene's germline CDR1 is SQVTM and CDR2 ANQGSEA. Written as DNA, the CDR3 is TGCAGCACCCGGGACGGTGAGCAGTTCTTC. This codes for CSTRDGEQFF.

As DNA, the CDR3 is TGCGCCAGCAGCCCACGAGCCACTGATGAACGTCCAGATACGCAGTATTTT. This gives the protein CASSPRATDERPDTQYF. The V and J genes are TRBV5-1 and TRBJ2-3; D is undetermined. The germline gives CDR1 SGHRS, CDR2 YFSETQ. The CDR3 is made up of 17 amino acids. The ends were cut back, 4 bases at V and 4 bases at J, with 22 bases in the middle.

The J gene is TRBJ2-4, the V gene TRBV20-1; 8 nucleotides agree with TRBD1. The CDR3 is made up of 13 amino acids. Germline V gene sequence: CDR1 DFQATT, CDR2 SNEGSKA (reference sequence). V was pared by 1 base and J by 10 bases, with 6 bases of the junction left unmatched. CDR3 in amino acids: CSARGTGRWIQYF. The CDR3 coding sequence is TGCAGTGCTAGAGGGACAGGGAGGTGGATTCAGTACTTC.

CDR3 protein: CASSSYAGTSRVFF. The DNA for the CDR3 is TGTGCCAGCAGCTCCTATGCCGGGACCTCTAGGGTGTTTTTT. The chain couples TRBV7-9 to TRBJ2-2, with D perhaps matching TRBD1 or TRBD2 (5 bases each). Germline values: CDR1 SEHNR, CDR2 FQNEAQ (reference sequence). V lost 4 bases, J lost 15 bases, and 21 bases lay in between. This CDR3 is built from 14 residues.

The chain employs TRBV9 and TRBJ1-6; D possibly corresponds to TRBD1 (5 bases). The CDR3 totals 17 residues. From germline, CDR1 is SGDLS and CDR2 YYNGEE. Trimming took 0 bases from V and 10 from J, leaving 20 bases between them. The CDR3, as DNA: TGTGCCAGCAGCGTAGCCCCGGGGACTGACTTGGGGTCACCCCTCCACTTT. Translated: CASSVAPGTDLGSPLHF.

The genes are TRBV10-3 and TRBJ2-5, with 9 bases identical to TRBD2. CDR1 is ENHRY, CDR2 SYGVKD, per germline. This CDR3 region has 16 residues. J lost 2 bases, V lost 2 bases, and 6 bases had no gene match. The CDR3: CAISETSGGPQETQYF. As DNA, the CDR3 is TGTGCCATCAGTGAGACGAGCGGGGGGCCTCAAGAGACCCAGTACTTC.

V and J are TRBV10-3 and TRBJ1-2; D is ambiguous. The germline V gene encodes CDR1 ENHRY and CDR2 SYGVKD. V was pared by 3 bases and J by 5 bases, with 10 bases between. This CDR3 is 13 amino acids long. The CDR3 loop is CAISDTNLYGYTF. The CDR3, as DNA: TGTGCCATCAGTGATACAAACCTTTATGGCTACACCTTC.

The chain employs TRBV20-1 and TRBJ2-7, with D perhaps TRBD1 (5 bases). The germline V gene has CDR1 DFQATT and CDR2 SNEGSKA (reference sequence). V lost 6 bases, J lost 3 bases, and 12 bases lay in between. This CDR3 comprises 12 residues. DNA of the CDR3: TGCAGTGCAACTCAGGGTTTCTACGAGCAGTACTTC. The encoded protein is CSATQGFYEQYF.

The rearrangement links TRBV20-1 to TRBJ1-5; possibly TRBD1 for D (5 bases). The CDR3 totals 12 residues. Trimming cost V 6 bases and J 8 bases, with 14 bases left between them. Germline assignment: CDR1 DFQATT and CDR2 SNEGSKA (reference sequence). CDR3 DNA: TGCAGTGCCAGGGACGTCGTCGAGCCCCAGCATTTT. Its protein product is CSARDVVEPQHF.

This clonotype was seen only a few times. This chain joins TRBV12-3 or TRBV12-4 and TRBJ2-4, with no clear D. The germline V and J ends were trimmed by 1 base and 0 bases, with 10 bases remaining between them. The CDR3 sequence is 16 residues long. The CDR3 sequence is CASSLDSTLAKNIQYF. In DNA, the CDR3 is TGTGCCAGCAGTTTAGATTCGACATTAGCCAAAAACATTCAGTACTTC.

The gene calls are TRBV11-2 and TRBJ2-2; no firm D call. Germline lookup yields CDR1 SGHAT and CDR2 FQNNGV. The CDR3 loop spans 14 amino acids. Trimming removed 5 bases from V and 6 bases from J, with 13 bases in between. CDR3 sequence: CASSPKSYAGELFF. CDR3 in DNA: TGTGCCAGCAGCCCTAAGAGCTACGCCGGGGAGCTGTTTTTT.

The chain uses TRBV7-9 and TRBJ2-2; D is possibly TRBD2 (6 bases). The germline CDR1 and CDR2 sequences are SEHNR and FQNEAQ (reference sequence). Trimming cost V 5 bases and J 1 base, with 17 bases left between them. This CDR3 contains 17 residues. CDR3 loop: CASSPPLAGRNTGELFF. The CDR3 DNA reads TGTGCCAGCAGCCCGCCCCTGGCGGGGAGGAACACCGGGGAGCTGTTTTTT.

The chain is built from TRBV28 and TRBJ2-7, with D uncertain. V lost 2 bases, J lost 4 bases, and 12 bases lay in between. From germline, CDR1 is MDHEN and CDR2 SYDVKM. This CDR3 is built from 14 residues. The CDR3 sequence is CASSLKYRSYEQYV. The CDR3 DNA follows: TGTGCCAGCAGTTTAAAGTACAGATCATACGAGCAGTACGTC.

This clonotype showed up just once. The rearrangement joins TRBV18 to TRBJ2-5; the match to TRBD2 covers 7 bases. The V gene end was trimmed by 6 bases and the J gene end by 3 bases; junction bases not matched to a gene: 10. Germline loops: CDR1 KGHSH, CDR2 LQKENI. The CDR3 covers 15 residues. As DNA, the CDR3 is TGTGCCAGCTCCCCCGAAAGCGGGGCAAAAGAGACCCAGTACTTC. Translating gives CASSPESGAKETQYF.

The V and J genes are TRBV12-3 or TRBV12-4 and TRBJ2-2; D is uncertain. CDR3 length: 14 residues. V lost 2 bases and J lost 3, with 7 bases in between. The CDR3 region is CASSLLPYTGELFF. The CDR3 nucleotides read TGTGCCAGCAGTTTATTGCCCTACACCGGGGAGCTGTTTTTT.

This clonotype was seen a few times. This rearrangement joins TRBV4-2 to TRBJ1-5; D unclear. There are 17 residues in the CDR3. Germline assignment: CDR1 LGHNA and CDR2 YNFKEQ. V dropped 0 bases and J dropped 0 bases, with 12 bases sitting between them. CDR3 in amino acids: CASSQERRAYSNQPQHF. CDR3 DNA sequence: TGTGCCAGCAGCCAAGAGCGGAGGGCATATAGCAATCAGCCCCAGCATTTT.

V gene TRBV20-1 combines with J gene TRBJ2-3, with 11 bases matching TRBD2. The germline gives CDR1 DFQATT, CDR2 SNEGSKA (reference sequence). J was trimmed by 2 bases and V by 6 bases; bases with no gene match: 7. The CDR3 runs to 15 residues. The CDR3 protein is CSASGTSGTTDTQYF. DNA of the CDR3: TGCAGTGCGAGCGGGACTAGCGGAACCACAGATACGCAGTATTTT.

V and J are TRBV4-3 and TRBJ2-5; D gene unclear. The germline V and J ends were trimmed by 1 base and 1 base, with 13 bases remaining between them. Looked up from germline, CDR1 is LGHNA and CDR2 is YSLEER. This CDR3 contains 16 residues. The DNA for the CDR3 is TGCGCCAGCAGCCAAGGGGCCCGTCCCGGCCAAGAGACCCAGTACTTC. Encoded protein: CASSQGARPGQETQYF.

This clonotype was seen a handful of times. The V gene is TRBV5-1, the J gene TRBJ1-4, with 7 bases identical to TRBD1. The germline CDR1 and CDR2 sequences are SGHRS and YFSETQ. CDR3 size: 16 residues. The junction had 5 bases not matched to a gene; V was cut back by 3 bases and J by 0 bases. For the CDR3, the DNA is TGCGCCAGCAGCTGGGACAGAGAAGCAACTAATGAAAAACTGTTTTTT. It encodes CASSWDREATNEKLFF.

The chain combines TRBV4-3 with TRBJ2-3, with D possibly matching TRBD1 (6 bases). In germline, CDR1 is LGHNA, CDR2 YSLEER. Trimming left V 4 bases short and J 6 bases short, with 14 bases between. The CDR3 covers 14 residues. The DNA of the CDR3 is TGCGCCAGCAGCCTCAACAGGGAATCTGATACGCAGTATTTT. Protein sequence: CASSLNRESDTQYF.